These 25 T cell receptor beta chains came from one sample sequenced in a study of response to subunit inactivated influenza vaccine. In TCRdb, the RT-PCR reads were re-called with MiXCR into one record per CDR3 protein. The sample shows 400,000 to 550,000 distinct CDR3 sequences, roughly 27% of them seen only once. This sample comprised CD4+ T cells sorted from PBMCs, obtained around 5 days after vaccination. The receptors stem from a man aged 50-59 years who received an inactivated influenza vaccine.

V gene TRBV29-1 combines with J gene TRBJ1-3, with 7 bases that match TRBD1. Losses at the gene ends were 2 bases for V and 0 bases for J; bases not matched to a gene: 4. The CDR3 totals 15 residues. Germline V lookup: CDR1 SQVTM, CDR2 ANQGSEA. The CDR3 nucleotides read TGCAGCGTTGAAAGGGGGACAGCCTCTGGAAACACCATATATTTT. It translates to CSVERGTASGNTIYF.

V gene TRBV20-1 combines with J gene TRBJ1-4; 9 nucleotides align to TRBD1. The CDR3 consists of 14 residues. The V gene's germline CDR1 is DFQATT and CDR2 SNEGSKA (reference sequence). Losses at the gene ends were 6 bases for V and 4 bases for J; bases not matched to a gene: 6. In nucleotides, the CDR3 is TGCAGTGCCACGCCGGGACAGGGTAATGAAAAACTGTTTTTT. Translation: CSATPGQGNEKLFF.

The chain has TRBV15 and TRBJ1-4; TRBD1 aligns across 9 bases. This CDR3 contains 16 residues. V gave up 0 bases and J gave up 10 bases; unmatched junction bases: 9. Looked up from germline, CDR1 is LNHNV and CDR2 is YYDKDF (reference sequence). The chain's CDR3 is CATSRDRDREGVKLFF. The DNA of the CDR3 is TGTGCCACCAGCAGAGATCGGGACAGGGAAGGTGTAAAACTGTTTTTT.

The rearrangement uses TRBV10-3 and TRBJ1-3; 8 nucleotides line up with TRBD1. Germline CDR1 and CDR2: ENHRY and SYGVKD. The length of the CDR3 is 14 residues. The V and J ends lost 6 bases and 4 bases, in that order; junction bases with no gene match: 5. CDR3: CAIRPGGSGNTIYF. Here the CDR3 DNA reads TGTGCCATCAGACCAGGGGGCTCCGGAAACACCATATATTTT.

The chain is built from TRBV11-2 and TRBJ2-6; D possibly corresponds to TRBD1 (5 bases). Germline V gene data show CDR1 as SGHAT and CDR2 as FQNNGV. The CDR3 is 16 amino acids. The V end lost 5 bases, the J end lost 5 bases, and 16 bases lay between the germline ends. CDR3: CASSRIQESRANVLTF. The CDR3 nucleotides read TGTGCCAGCAGCAGAATACAGGAGTCTCGGGCCAACGTCCTGACTTTC.

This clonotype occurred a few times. The CDR3 loop is CSASPGTLRTDTQYF. CDR3 in DNA: TGCAGCGCCTCCCCCGGGACTCTTCGCACAGATACGCAGTATTTT. The chain is built from TRBV29-1 and TRBJ2-3; D is perhaps TRBD2 (6 bases). CDR1 is SQVTM and CDR2 is ANQGSEA in the germline V gene. CDR3 length equals 15 residues. V was cut by 7 bases and J by 1 base, with 18 bases left in between.

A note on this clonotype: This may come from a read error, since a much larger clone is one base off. This CDR3 is CASSFVVQETQYF. The DNA of the CDR3 is TGTGCCAGCAGTTTTGTGGTTCAAGAGACCCAGTACTTC. This chain connects TRBV28 to TRBJ2-5; no definite D call. The CDR3 covers 13 residues. The germline V gene has CDR1 MDHEN and CDR2 SYDVKM. With 3 bases removed from V and 2 bases from J, the gap between germline ends came to 7 bases.

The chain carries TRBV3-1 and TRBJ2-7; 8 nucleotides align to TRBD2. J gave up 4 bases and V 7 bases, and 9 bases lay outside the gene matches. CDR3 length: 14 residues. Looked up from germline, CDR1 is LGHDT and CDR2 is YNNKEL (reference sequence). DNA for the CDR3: TGTGCCAGCAAGGCGTCCAGCGGGAGATACGAGCAGTACTTC. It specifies CASKASSGRYEQYF.

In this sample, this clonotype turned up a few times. The CDR3 region is CASSIGFTDTQYF. The CDR3 nucleotides read TGTGCCAGCAGTATTGGCTTCACAGATACGCAGTATTTT. The chain is built from TRBV12-3 or TRBV12-4 and TRBJ2-3; D unresolved. The V and J ends lost 5 bases and 2 bases respectively, with 8 bases between them. CDR3 size: 13 residues.

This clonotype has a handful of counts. For the CDR3, the DNA is TGTGCCAGCAGCTCAGACTATCAAGAGACCCAGTACTTC. Residues: CASSSDYQETQYF. The V gene is TRBV5-6, the J gene TRBJ2-5, with D perhaps matching TRBD2 (5 bases). Germline V CDR1 and CDR2: SGHDT, YYEEEE. V lost 3 bases and J 2 bases, leaving 8 bases between the germline ends. The CDR3 is 13 residues long.

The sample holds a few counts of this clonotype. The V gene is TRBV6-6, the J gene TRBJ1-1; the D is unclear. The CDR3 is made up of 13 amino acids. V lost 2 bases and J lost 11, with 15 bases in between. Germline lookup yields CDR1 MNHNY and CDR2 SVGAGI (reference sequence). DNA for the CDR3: TGTGCCAGCAGTTACGCGGCAGGACGGGATGCTTTCTTT. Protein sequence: CASSYAAGRDAFF.

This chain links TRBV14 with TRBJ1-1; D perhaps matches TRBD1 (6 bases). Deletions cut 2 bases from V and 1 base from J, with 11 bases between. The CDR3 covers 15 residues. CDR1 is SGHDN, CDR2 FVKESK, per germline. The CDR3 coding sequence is TGTGCCAGCAGCCAAACACAGGGCCCGAACACTGAAGCTTTCTTT. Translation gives CASSQTQGPNTEAFF.

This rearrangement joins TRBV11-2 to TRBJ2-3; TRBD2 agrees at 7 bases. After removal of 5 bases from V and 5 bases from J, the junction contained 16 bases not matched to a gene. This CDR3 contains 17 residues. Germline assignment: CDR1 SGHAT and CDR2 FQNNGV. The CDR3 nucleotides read TGTGCCAGCAGCACACTCTTCACCGGGGGGAGGATAGATACGCAGTATTTT. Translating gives CASSTLFTGGRIDTQYF.

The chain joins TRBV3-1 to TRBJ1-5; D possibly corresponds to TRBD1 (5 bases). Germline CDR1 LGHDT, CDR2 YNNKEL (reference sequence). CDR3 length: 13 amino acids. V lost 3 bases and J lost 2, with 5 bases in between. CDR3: CASSHRGNQPQHF. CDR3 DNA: TGTGCCAGCAGCCACAGGGGCAATCAGCCCCAGCATTTT.

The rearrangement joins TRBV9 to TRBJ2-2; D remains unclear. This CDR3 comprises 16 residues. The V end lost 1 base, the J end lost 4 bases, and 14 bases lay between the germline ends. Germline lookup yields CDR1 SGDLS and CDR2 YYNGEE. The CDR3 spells CASSVTPPPSTGELFF. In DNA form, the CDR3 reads TGTGCCAGCAGCGTAACCCCACCGCCCAGCACCGGGGAGCTGTTTTTT.

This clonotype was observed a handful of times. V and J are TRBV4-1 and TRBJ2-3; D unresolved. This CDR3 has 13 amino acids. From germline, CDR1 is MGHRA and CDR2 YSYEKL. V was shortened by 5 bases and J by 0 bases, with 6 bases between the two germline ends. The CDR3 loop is CASSKASTDTQYF. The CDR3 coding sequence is TGCGCCAGCAGCAAAGCCAGCACAGATACGCAGTATTTT.

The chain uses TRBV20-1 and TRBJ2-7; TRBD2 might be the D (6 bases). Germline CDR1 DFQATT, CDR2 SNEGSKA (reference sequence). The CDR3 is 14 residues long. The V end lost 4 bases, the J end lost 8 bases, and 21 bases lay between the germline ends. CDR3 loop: CSATPGTRDVKQYF. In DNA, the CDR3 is TGCAGTGCTACCCCCGGGACTCGAGATGTGAAGCAGTACTTC.

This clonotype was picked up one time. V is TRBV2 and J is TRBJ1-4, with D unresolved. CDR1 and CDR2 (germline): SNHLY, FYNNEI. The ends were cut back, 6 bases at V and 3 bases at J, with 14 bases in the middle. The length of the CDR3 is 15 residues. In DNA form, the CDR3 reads TGTGCCAGCAGCCGCTCCGGCAACCCTAATGAAAAACTGTTTTTT. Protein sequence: CASSRSGNPNEKLFF. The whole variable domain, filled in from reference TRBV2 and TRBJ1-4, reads EPEVTQTPSHQVTQMGQEVILRCVPISNHLYFYWYRQILGQKVEFLVSFYNNEISEKSEIFDDQFSVERPDGSNFTLKIRSTKLEDSAMYFCASSRSGNPNEKLFFGSGTQLSVL.

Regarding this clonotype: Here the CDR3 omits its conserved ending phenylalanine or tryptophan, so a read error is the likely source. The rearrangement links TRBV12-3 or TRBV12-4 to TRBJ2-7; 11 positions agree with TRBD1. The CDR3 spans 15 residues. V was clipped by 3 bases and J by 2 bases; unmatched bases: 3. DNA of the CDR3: TGTGCCAGCAGTTTCGGACAGGGGGCCCCCTACGAGCAGTACTTG. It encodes CASSFGQGAPYEQYL.

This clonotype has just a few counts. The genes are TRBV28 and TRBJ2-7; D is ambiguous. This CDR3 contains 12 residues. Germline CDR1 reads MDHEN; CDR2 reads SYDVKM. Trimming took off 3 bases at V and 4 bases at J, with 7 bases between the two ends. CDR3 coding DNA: TGTGCCAGCAGTTTGTCGCGTTACGAGCAGTACTTC. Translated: CASSLSRYEQYF. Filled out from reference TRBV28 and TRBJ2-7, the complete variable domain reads DVKVTQSSRYLVKRTGEKVFLECVQDMDHENMFWYRQDPGLGLRLIYFSYDVKMKEKGDIPEGYSVSREKKERFSLILESASTNQTSMYLCASSLSRYEQYFGPGTRLTVT.

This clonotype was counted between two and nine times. CDR3 in amino acids: CASSLARDNSPLHF. The CDR3 coding sequence is TGTGCCAGCAGCTTAGCTAGGGACAATTCACCCCTCCACTTT. The rearrangement joins TRBV7-2 to TRBJ1-6; a weak D match, TRBD1 (5 bases). V was trimmed by 0 bases and J by 7 bases, leaving 7 bases between them. The germline gives CDR1 SGHTA, CDR2 FQGNSA. CDR3 size: 14 residues.

In DNA form, the CDR3 reads TGTGCCAGCAGTTATTCCAGCGGGGGAGCCACTAGCACAGATACGCAGTATTTT. Its protein product is CASSYSSGGATSTDTQYF. The chain combines TRBV6-2 or TRBV6-3 with TRBJ2-3, with 8 nucleotides matching TRBD2. Germline-derived CDR1 and CDR2 are MNHEY and SVGEGT. CDR3 size: 18 residues. Trimming took 3 bases from V and 0 from J; bases not matched to a gene: 11.

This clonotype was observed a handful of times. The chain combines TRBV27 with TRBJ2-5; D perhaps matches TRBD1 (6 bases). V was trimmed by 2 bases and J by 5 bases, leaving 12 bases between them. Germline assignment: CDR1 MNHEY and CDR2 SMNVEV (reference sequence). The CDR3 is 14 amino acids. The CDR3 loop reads CASSLTGWGETQYF. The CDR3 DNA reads TGTGCCAGCAGTTTAACAGGGTGGGGGGAGACCCAGTACTTC.

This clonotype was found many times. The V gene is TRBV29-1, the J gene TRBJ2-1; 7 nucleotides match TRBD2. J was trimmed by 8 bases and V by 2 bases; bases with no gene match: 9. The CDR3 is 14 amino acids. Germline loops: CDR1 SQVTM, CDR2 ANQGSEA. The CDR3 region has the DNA TGCAGCGTTGAACCAAAGACTAGCACCTATGAGCAGTTCTTC. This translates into CSVEPKTSTYEQFF.

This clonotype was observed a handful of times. The CDR3 protein is CASSSELAAHEQYF. The CDR3, as DNA: TGTGCCAGCAGCTCGGAACTAGCGGCCCACGAGCAGTACTTC. J is TRBJ2-7 and V is TRBV7-9; 8 bases align to TRBD2. The CDR3 has 14 amino acids. V trimming: 4 bases; J trimming: 5 bases; junction bases outside the gene matches: 7. Germline V gene sequence: CDR1 SEHNR, CDR2 FQNEAQ (reference sequence).